The present TCR beta chain was sequenced within a study of OX40 agonist ivuxolimab in advanced cancers. Study-wide background: Patients in dose escalation had liver, melanoma, kidney or head and neck cancers.

Sequencing was performed with immunoSEQ multiplex PCR; in TCRdb, only in-frame clones are kept and a portion is missing. The data hold some 21,000 clones, with about 86% observed a single time. Turning to this clone: Its antigen is unidentified.

General observations from the study: Clonal expansion by week 6 occurred in CD4+ and CD8+ blood T cells (at 0.1 to 3.0 mg/kg).

The length of the CDR3 is 17 residues. In germline, CDR1 is LGHNA, CDR2 YNFKEQ. After removal of 5 bases from V and 9 bases from J, the junction contained 17 bases not matched to a gene. The TCR sequence derives from an adult with an advanced solid tumor such as melanoma, head and neck, liver or kidney cancer. This specimen was CD4+ or CD8+ T cells sorted from blood, taken in a trial of the OX40 agonist ivuxolimab. This sequence joins TRBV4-2 and TRBJ1-5; 9 nucleotides match TRBD1. CDR3 amino acids: CASSVVSSTGGALPQHF. In DNA form, the CDR3 reads TGTGCCAGCAGCGTCGTGTCTTCGACAGGGGGGGCCTTGCCCCAGCATTTT.